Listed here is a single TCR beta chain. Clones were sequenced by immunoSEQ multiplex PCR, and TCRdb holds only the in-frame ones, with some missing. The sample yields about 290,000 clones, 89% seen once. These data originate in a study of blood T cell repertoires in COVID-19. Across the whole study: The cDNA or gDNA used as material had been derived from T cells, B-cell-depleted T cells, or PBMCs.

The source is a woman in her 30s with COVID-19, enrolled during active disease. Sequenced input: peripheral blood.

The CDR3 protein is CASSLSGGTDTQYF. In DNA form, the CDR3 reads TGTGCCAGCAGCCTTAGCGGGGGCACAGATACGCAGTATTTT. The J gene is TRBJ2-3, the V gene TRBV7-9; TRBD2 matches 8 bases. There are 14 residues in the CDR3. V lost 5 bases and J lost 1; bases outside the gene matches: 2. Germline-derived CDR1 and CDR2 are SEHNR and FQNEAQ (reference sequence).